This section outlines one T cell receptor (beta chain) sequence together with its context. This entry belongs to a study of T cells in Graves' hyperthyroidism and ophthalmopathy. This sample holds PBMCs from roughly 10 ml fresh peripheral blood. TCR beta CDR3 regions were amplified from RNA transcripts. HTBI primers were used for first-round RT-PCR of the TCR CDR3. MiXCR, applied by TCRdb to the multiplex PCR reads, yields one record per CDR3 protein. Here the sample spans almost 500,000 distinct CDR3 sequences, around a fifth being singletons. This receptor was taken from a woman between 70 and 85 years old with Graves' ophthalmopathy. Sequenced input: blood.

CDR3 nucleotide sequence: TGTGCCAGCAGTGGCTCGGGCTTAGCTAACTATGGCTACACCTTC. Encoded protein: CASSGSGLANYGYTF. The chain employs TRBV6-1 and TRBJ1-2; D not certain. V gave up 4 bases and J gave up 0 bases, with 12 bases separating them. The CDR3 spans 15 residues. Per the germline V gene, CDR1 is MNHNS and CDR2 is SASEGT.